A single sample gave rise to the 10 T cell receptor beta chains below, sequenced in a study of brain T cells in children with intractable seizures. Time point noted: blood from clinic visit 5 months post-surgery; TSC patient then seizure free. The table came from immunoSEQ multiplex PCR; TCRdb's copy has only in-frame clones and leaves some out. In the table there are 300,000 to 400,000 clones, over 90% of which are singletons. Sequencing used peripheral blood, obtained approximately 5 months after surgery. Receptors were obtained from a boy under two years old with tuberous sclerosis and intractable seizures.

The chain carries TRBV11-3 and TRBJ2-7; 13 positions match TRBD2. V lost 5 bases to trimming and J lost 7 bases; unmatched junction nucleotides: 5. The germline CDR1 and CDR2 sequences are SGHNT and YENEEA. There are 14 residues in the CDR3. The CDR3 is CASSPRTSGREQYF. The CDR3 DNA follows: TGTGCCAGCAGCCCCCGGACTAGCGGGAGAGAGCAGTACTTC.

This chain links TRBV10-3 with TRBJ2-3; D is perhaps TRBD2 (5 bases). CDR1 is ENHRY, CDR2 SYGVKD, per germline. V lost 2 bases and J 2 bases, leaving 11 bases between the germline ends. CDR3 size: 15 residues. The CDR3: CAISEGLAITDTQYF. The CDR3 DNA follows: TGTGCCATCAGTGAGGGACTGGCTATCACAGATACGCAGTATTTT.

This chain joins TRBV24-1 and TRBJ1-2; tentatively, D is TRBD1 (5 bases). Trimming removed 4 bases from V and 8 bases from J, with 16 bases in between. The CDR3 spans 14 residues. Per germline, CDR1 KGHDR and CDR2 SFDVKD. The CDR3 spells CATSESDDSEGYTF. CDR3 sequence (DNA): TGTGCCACCAGTGAAAGTGACGACAGCGAAGGCTACACCTTC.

The rearrangement joins TRBV30 to TRBJ1-2; D is uncertain. The germline V gene encodes CDR1 GTSNPN and CDR2 SVGIG (reference sequence). V was trimmed by 1 base and J by 4 bases, leaving 13 bases between them. The CDR3 contains 14 residues. CDR3 in DNA: TGTGCCTGGAGTGGGATTACAGAATTCTATGGCTACACCTTC. Amino acid sequence: CAWSGITEFYGYTF.

The sample holds a few counts of this clone. This chain links TRBV7-8 with TRBJ1-3; D may be TRBD1 (5 bases). Germline V gives CDR1 SGHVS, CDR2 FQNEAQ. CDR3 size: 18 residues. V dropped 5 bases and J dropped 0 bases, with 20 bases sitting between them. The CDR3 sequence: CASSPIEPGLSSGNTIYF. DNA of the CDR3: TGTGCCAGCAGCCCCATCGAACCGGGGCTTAGCTCTGGAAACACCATATATTTT.

The rearrangement joins TRBV9 to TRBJ2-7, with 9 bases fitting TRBD1. The trim removed 3 bases at V and 7 bases at J, leaving 5 bases unmatched. This CDR3 is built from 13 residues. Looked up from germline, CDR1 is SGDLS and CDR2 is YYNGEE. The CDR3 coding sequence is TGTGCCAGCAGCGGACAGGGGGAACATGAGCAGTACTTC. It specifies CASSGQGEHEQYF.

This chain joins TRBV6-5 and TRBJ1-1; D is uncertain. CDR1 is MNHEY, CDR2 SVGAGI, per germline. V was clipped by 0 bases and J by 0 bases, with 8 bases between them. The CDR3 has 15 residues. The CDR3 sequence is CASSYSIGLNTEAFF. The DNA of the CDR3 is TGTGCCAGCAGTTACTCGATAGGGCTGAACACTGAAGCTTTCTTT.

In regard to this clone: Possible read error: a much larger clone is one base away. The same CDR3 also results from other DNA sequences found in this sample. The rearrangement links TRBV7-9 to TRBJ1-1; 8 bases line up with TRBD1. This CDR3 has 14 residues. In germline, CDR1 is SEHNR, CDR2 FQNEAQ (reference sequence). V lost 4 bases, J lost 2 bases, and 3 bases stayed unmatched. The CDR3 DNA reads as TGTGCCAGCAGCTGGGGACAGGTAAACACTGAAGCTTTCTTT. This encodes CASSWGQVNTEAFF.

This chain joins TRBV7-9 and TRBJ2-6, with D uncertain. Germline values: CDR1 SEHNR, CDR2 FQNEAQ (reference sequence). This CDR3 region has 16 residues. The V gene lost 2 bases and the J gene lost 1 base, with 9 bases spanning the gap. Written as DNA, the CDR3 is TGTGCCAGCAGCTTAAGGAATTTATCTGGGGCCAACGTCCTGACTTTC. Its translation is CASSLRNLSGANVLTF. The full variable domain, its missing parts supplied by reference TRBV7-9 and TRBJ2-6, is DTGVSQNPRHKITKRGQNVTFRCDPISEHNRLYWYRQTLGQGPEFLTYFQNEAQLEKSRLLSDRFSAERPKGSFSTLEIQRTEQGDSAMYLCASSLRNLSGANVLTFGAGSRLTVL.

CDR3 DNA sequence: TGTGCCAGCAGCTTTCGATCCTACGAGCAGTACTTC. Translating it yields CASSFRSYEQYF. The genes are TRBV5-6 and TRBJ2-7; no clear D. This CDR3 spans 12 amino acids. Per germline, CDR1 SGHDT and CDR2 YYEEEE. Between the trimmed V and J ends, which lost 2 bases and 1 base, there was a span of 4 bases.